These 21 T cell receptor beta chains originate from one sample sequenced in a study of cytomegalovirus exposure and HLA in healthy donors. 60 Vbeta and 13 Jbeta primers were used in PCR. TCRdb keeps only in-frame clones here, not all; method: immunoSEQ multiplex PCR. Among about 180,000 clones, roughly 82% were seen once, and the ten largest hold about 1.5%. Sequenced material: PBMCs. The receptors were gathered from a middle-aged man in good health and CMV-seronegative.

This chain connects TRBV30 to TRBJ1-5; D remains unclear. There are 14 residues in the CDR3. Germline CDR1 is GTSNPN and CDR2 is SVGIG (reference sequence). The V gene lost 3 bases and the J gene lost 2 bases, with 11 bases spanning the gap. The CDR3 DNA reads TGTGCCTGGAGCGGATGGGGAGGCAATCAGCCCCAGCATTTT. This encodes CAWSGWGGNQPQHF.

The chain has TRBV9 and TRBJ1-3, with D possibly matching TRBD1 (5 bases). Germline V gene data show CDR1 as SGDLS and CDR2 as YYNGEE. The CDR3 has 15 amino acids. V lost 3 bases to trimming and J lost 0 bases, with 10 bases between them. CDR3 DNA: TGTGCCAGCAGCGCCCAGGGAGGCTCTGGAAACACCATATATTTT. Protein product: CASSAQGGSGNTIYF.

V gene TRBV7-2 combines with J gene TRBJ1-2; D uncertain. Trimming took off 1 base at V and 8 bases at J, with 8 bases between the two ends. Germline V gene data show CDR1 as SGHTA and CDR2 as FQGNSA. This CDR3 has 12 amino acids. CDR3 sequence (DNA): TGTGCCAGCAGCTTAGTCCGGGAGGGCTACACCTTC. It yields the protein CASSLVREGYTF.

The chain couples TRBV4-3 to TRBJ2-3; 9 nucleotides line up with TRBD2. The CDR3 length is 19 residues. The germline CDR1 and CDR2 sequences are LGHNA and YSLEER. V trimming: 0 bases; J trimming: 5 bases; junction bases outside the gene matches: 15. The CDR3 sequence is CASSQDLPAAGGRGDTQYF. CDR3 DNA sequence: TGCGCCAGCAGCCAAGATCTTCCCGCGGCGGGGGGGCGCGGAGATACGCAGTATTTT.

The chain employs TRBV15 and TRBJ2-1, with 10 bases fitting TRBD2. The V gene end was trimmed by 0 bases and the J gene end by 9 bases; junction bases not matched to a gene: 5. Germline assignment: CDR1 LNHNV and CDR2 YYDKDF (reference sequence). This CDR3 is 15 amino acids long. CDR3 DNA sequence: TGTGCCACCAGCAGAGAAAGCGGGAGGGCCCGTGAGCAGTTCTTC. This gives the protein CATSRESGRAREQFF. Looking up the rest from reference TRBV15 and TRBJ2-1 gives the full variable domain: DAMVIQNPRYQVTQFGKPVTLSCSQTLNHNVMYWYQQKSSQAPKLLFHYYDKDFNNEADTPDNFQSRRPNTSFCFLDIRSPGLGDTAMYLCATSRESGRAREQFFGPGTRLTVL.

The chain joins TRBV7-2 to TRBJ2-7; 16 bases fit TRBD2. The germline gives CDR1 SGHTA, CDR2 FQGNSA. The CDR3 spans 16 residues. V lost 3 bases and J lost 2; bases outside the gene matches: 1. CDR3 protein: CASSLGLAGGPYEQYF. CDR3 DNA: TGTGCCAGCAGCTTGGGACTAGCGGGGGGGCCCTACGAGCAGTACTTC.

J is TRBJ2-2 and V is TRBV28; possibly TRBD1 for D (6 bases). V gave up 5 bases and J gave up 4 bases, with 11 bases separating them. The CDR3 has 14 amino acids. Germline CDR1 and CDR2: MDHEN and SYDVKM. In DNA form, the CDR3 reads TGTGCCAGCAGTCCTACAGGGAGCACCGGGGAGCTGTTTTTT. The encoded protein is CASSPTGSTGELFF.

This clone was detected only a few times. V and J are TRBV5-1 and TRBJ1-5, with D tentatively TRBD1 (6 bases). Germline V gene lookup returns CDR1 SGHRS and CDR2 YFSETQ. The CDR3 is made up of 16 amino acids. The V end lost 0 bases, the J end lost 2 bases, and 12 bases lay between the germline ends. The CDR3 sequence is CASSLGEGVGNQPQHF. In DNA form, the CDR3 reads TGCGCCAGCAGCTTGGGCGAGGGGGTCGGCAATCAGCCCCAGCATTTT.

The chain links TRBV7-2 to TRBJ1-6; no clear D. This CDR3 is 17 amino acids long. V dropped 2 bases and J dropped 3 bases, with 14 bases sitting between them. In germline, CDR1 is SGHTA, CDR2 FQGNSA. The CDR3 region is CASSLSQRRVYNSPLHF. The CDR3 coding sequence is TGTGCCAGCAGCTTAAGTCAGCGACGGGTCTATAATTCACCCCTCCACTTT.

This clone has just a few counts. The V gene is TRBV7-3, the J gene TRBJ2-3; TRBD2 matches 10 bases. The germline CDR1 and CDR2 sequences are SGHTA and FQGTGA. This CDR3 has 16 amino acids. V was pared by 2 bases and J by 4 bases, with 6 bases of the junction left unmatched. The chain's CDR3 is CASSLFLAGGPDTQYF. The CDR3 DNA follows: TGTGCCAGCAGCTTATTCTTAGCGGGAGGACCAGATACGCAGTATTTT.

The chain links TRBV4-3 to TRBJ2-5, with 7 nucleotides matching TRBD2. V gave up 1 base and J gave up 5 bases; unmatched junction bases: 7. CDR3 size: 15 residues. CDR1 and CDR2 (germline): LGHNA, YSLEER. The CDR3 is CASSQGGSGAETQYF. The CDR3 coding sequence is TGCGCCAGCAGCCAAGGCGGGAGCGGGGCGGAGACCCAGTACTTC.

The chain couples TRBV9 to TRBJ2-7, with 8 bases that match TRBD2. The CDR3 consists of 15 residues. The junction had 6 bases not matched to a gene; V was cut back by 1 base and J by 3 bases. Germline lookup yields CDR1 SGDLS and CDR2 YYNGEE. CDR3 DNA: TGTGCCAGCAGCGTAAGCGGGACTAGTAACTACGAGCAGTACTTC. As protein: CASSVSGTSNYEQYF. Variable domain in full (rest from reference TRBV9 and TRBJ2-7): DSGVTQTPKHLITATGQRVTLRCSPRSGDLSVYWYQQSLDQGLQFLIQYYNGEERAKGNILERFSAQQFPDLHSELNLSSLELGDSALYFCASSVSGTSNYEQYFGPGTRLTVT.

The sample holds a few counts of this clone. Mismatch with germline at one junction end may stem from a read error. The V gene is TRBV11-2, the J gene TRBJ1-2; 9 bases map to TRBD1. This CDR3 contains 13 residues. Germline V gene lookup returns CDR1 SGHAT and CDR2 FQNNGV. The CDR3 nucleotides read TGTGCCAGCAGCTTTTCTTTACAGGGGGCGAGCGTCTTC. It specifies CASSFSLQGASVF. Using reference TRBV11-2 and TRBJ1-2 for the parts outside the CDR3, the full variable domain is EAGVAQSPRYKIIEKRQSVAFWCNPISGHATLYWYQQILGQGPKLLIQFQNNGVVDDSQLPKDRFSAERLKGVDSTLKIQPAKLEDSAVYLCASSFSLQGASVFGSGTRLTVV.

The V and J genes are TRBV27 and TRBJ1-2; D is perhaps TRBD1 (6 bases). The CDR3 sequence is 15 residues long. Trimming took 5 bases from V and 4 from J, leaving 17 bases between them. Germline assignment: CDR1 MNHEY and CDR2 SMNVEV (reference sequence). The CDR3, as DNA: TGTGCCAGCAGTCCGCAACCGACAGGAGCCTATGGCTACACCTTC. This gives the protein CASSPQPTGAYGYTF.

The V gene is TRBV27, the J gene TRBJ2-1; no clear D gene. V dropped 7 bases and J dropped 7 bases, with 11 bases sitting between them. CDR3 length: 12 residues. Germline V gives CDR1 MNHEY, CDR2 SMNVEV (reference sequence). CDR3 residues: CASTSASNEQFF. The DNA for the CDR3 is TGTGCCAGCACGTCTGCCAGTAATGAGCAGTTCTTC.

CDR3 DNA sequence: TGTGCCAGCAGTGAGGTGGCCAGTTTCGCCTACGAGCAGTACTTC. Its protein product is CASSEVASFAYEQYF. The V and J genes are TRBV6-4 and TRBJ2-7, with D unresolved. The V gene lost 3 bases and the J gene lost 2 bases, with 14 bases spanning the gap. CDR3 size: 15 residues. In germline, CDR1 is MRHNA, CDR2 SNTAGT.

The chain couples TRBV7-6 to TRBJ1-6, with 8 bases that match TRBD1. Germline loops: CDR1 SGHVS, CDR2 FNYEAQ. The CDR3 length is 15 residues. V trimming: 5 bases; J trimming: 10 bases; junction bases outside the gene matches: 10. In DNA form, the CDR3 reads TGTGCCAGCAGCCTAGGGGACAGGTCAGAGTCACCCCTCCACTTT. Protein product: CASSLGDRSESPLHF.

The genes are TRBV30 and TRBJ1-4; TRBD1 matches 8 bases. This CDR3 has 14 residues. CDR1 GTSNPN and CDR2 SVGIG come from the germline V gene (reference sequence). Trimming at V came to 5 bases and at J to 7 bases, leaving 9 bases not matched to a gene. The CDR3: CAWGRQGNFEKLFF. The CDR3 DNA is TGTGCCTGGGGCAGACAGGGGAATTTTGAAAAACTGTTTTTT.

The chain has TRBV10-3 and TRBJ2-5; D remains unclear. The length of the CDR3 is 12 residues. Deletions cut 6 bases from V and 2 bases from J, with 7 bases between. Germline V gene data show CDR1 as ENHRY and CDR2 as SYGVKD. As DNA, the CDR3 is TGTGCCATCAGACCAGATCAAGAGACCCAGTACTTC. Its translation is CAIRPDQETQYF.

This chain joins TRBV19 and TRBJ1-2, with 9 bases identical to TRBD1. V shed 3 bases, J shed 4 bases, and the junction held 3 bases outside the gene matches. Germline V gene sequence: CDR1 LNHDA, CDR2 SQIVND (reference sequence). The CDR3 totals 14 residues. For the CDR3, the DNA is TGTGCCAGTAGTATCACAGGGGGCGGCTATGGCTACACCTTC. Its protein product is CASSITGGGYGYTF.

V usage is TRBV7-9 and J usage is TRBJ2-3, with 9 nucleotides matching TRBD1. The CDR3 consists of 15 residues. Germline V gene lookup returns CDR1 SEHNR and CDR2 FQNEAQ (reference sequence). The V and J ends lost 4 bases and 5 bases, in that order; junction bases with no gene match: 7. For the CDR3, the DNA is TGTGCCAGCAGCTCCCGACAGGGGGATAGAGATACGCAGTATTTT. This translates into CASSSRQGDRDTQYF.